The present T cell receptor beta chain was sequenced within a study of blood T cell repertoires in COVID-19. Study-wide background: Whether acute or convalescent, the COVID-19 samples came from the United States, Italy and Spain. The analysed material was cDNA or gDNA that came from T cells, B-cell-depleted T cells, or PBMCs.

The V and J ends lost 2 bases and 4 bases respectively, with 17 bases between them. CDR3 size: 17 residues. CDR1 and CDR2 from the germline V gene are SGHTA and FQGNSA. The authors' processing: Reference gene primer amplification in the assay estimated nucleated cell counts. TCRdb's table, derived via immunoSEQ multiplex PCR, lists solely in-frame clones and lacks some. That table furnishes V, J and clone size, whereas the DNA furnished D and trimming. The sample has fewer than 95,000 clones; 75% to 90% are singletons. Source material: peripheral blood. The chain couples TRBV7-2 to TRBJ2-2; maybe TRBD2 (6 bases). The TCR was taken from a male donor with acute or convalescent COVID-19. The CDR3 DNA sequence: TGTGCCAGCAGCTTATGGGGTGGAGGGTCGGGCACCGGGGAGCTGTTTTTT. Its translation is CASSLWGGGSGTGELFF. The whole variable domain, filled in from reference TRBV7-2 and TRBJ2-2, reads GAGVSQSPSNKVTEKGKDVELRCDPISGHTALYWYRQSLGQGLEFLIYFQGNSAPDKSGLPSDRFSAERTGGSVSTLTIQRTQQEDSAVYLCASSLWGGGSGTGELFFGEGSRLTVL.